Below, 30 T cell receptor beta chains from the same sample are listed, as sequenced in a study of T cell therapy after organ transplantation. Measured with immunoSEQ multiplex PCR; TCRdb has only the in-frame clones, and not every one. The data contain approximately 1,100 clones, over 35% of them seen just once; the ten biggest clones take up 20%. For these receptors, no antigen is known. Therapy product cells were restimulated with a CMV peptide pool for 4 hours, then IFN-gamma-secreting cells were captured. The specimen was cultured CD8+ T cells. Receptors originate from a human patient who had received a solid organ transplant and had CMV disease. Some of the T cells may derive from the graft donor.

J is TRBJ2-5 and V is TRBV9; 7 bases fit TRBD2. The V gene's germline CDR1 is SGDLS and CDR2 YYNGEE. The CDR3 has 15 amino acids. Trimming at V came to 2 bases and at J to 5 bases, leaving 9 bases not matched to a gene. CDR3 amino acids: CASSVLGGEGETQYF. CDR3 nucleotide sequence: TGTGCCAGCAGCGTCTTGGGCGGGGAGGGGGAGACCCAGTACTTC.

This clone is large (0.1 to 1%) by share. This rearrangement joins TRBV28 to TRBJ1-2; 10 bases line up with TRBD1. From germline, CDR1 is MDHEN and CDR2 SYDVKM. The J segment lost 0 bases and the V segment lost 6 bases, leaving 1 base of the junction unmatched. The CDR3 sequence is 14 residues long. CDR3 sequence (DNA): TGTGCCAGCAGCGACAGGGGGCCTAACTATGGCTACACCTTC. Encoded protein: CASSDRGPNYGYTF.

The chain couples TRBV28 to TRBJ2-2; D ambiguous. CDR3 size: 15 residues. The V gene lost 3 bases and the J gene lost 1 base, with 9 bases spanning the gap. Germline-derived CDR1 and CDR2 are MDHEN and SYDVKM. The CDR3 here is CASSFGGLNTGELFF. CDR3 DNA sequence: TGTGCCAGCAGTTTCGGTGGCTTGAACACCGGGGAGCTGTTTTTT.

This chain links TRBV1 with TRBJ2-6; the tabulated D call, TRBD1, remains unverified against the DNA. TRBV1 is tagged as a pseudogene. The CDR3 runs to 14 residues. The CDR3 is CTSSPESRANVLTF. CDR3 bases: TGCACCAGCAGTCCAGAAAGTCGGGCCAACGTCCTGACTTTC.

Only a few counts were recorded for this clone. The chain recombines TRBV6-5 with TRBJ1-1; D ambiguous. The V gene lost 2 bases and the J gene lost 1 base, with 8 bases spanning the gap. The CDR3 runs to 14 residues. Per germline, CDR1 MNHEY and CDR2 SVGAGI. In nucleotides, the CDR3 is TGTGCCAGCAGTTACACGGCCTCGAACACTGAAGCTTTCTTT. As protein: CASSYTASNTEAFF.

A remark on this clone: The sample carries other DNA sequences with the same CDR3. The chain joins TRBV13 to TRBJ2-7; D unresolved. There are 11 residues in the CDR3. Germline CDR1 and CDR2: PRHDT and FYEKMQ (reference sequence). The V gene lost 4 bases and the J gene lost 6 bases, with 7 bases spanning the gap. CDR3 DNA sequence: TGTGCCAGCAGCTCCCTGGGCGAGCAGTACTTC. Its translation: CASSSLGEQYF.

Judged by abundance, this clone is medium-sized. This chain uses TRBV4-3 with TRBJ1-5; perhaps TRBD1 as D (5 bases). The germline V gene has CDR1 LGHNA and CDR2 YSLEER. V gave up 5 bases and J gave up 9 bases, with 17 bases separating them. The CDR3 has 14 amino acids. The CDR3, as DNA: TGCGCCAGCAGCTACACGACAGACCCTGCGCCCCAGCATTTT. Translated, it gives CASSYTTDPAPQHF.

This rearrangement joins TRBV4-3 to TRBJ2-2; 10 bases are shared with TRBD2. CDR1 and CDR2 (germline): LGHNA, YSLEER. J was trimmed by 3 bases and V by 3 bases; bases with no gene match: 1. The CDR3 extends over 15 amino acids. The CDR3 coding sequence is TGCGCCAGCAGCCATACTAGCGGGGACACCGGGGAGCTGTTTTTT. Translation: CASSHTSGDTGELFF.

In this sample, this clone is large. V gene TRBV7-3 combines with J gene TRBJ1-5; tentatively, D is TRBD1 (6 bases). Germline V gives CDR1 SGHTA, CDR2 FQGTGA. V shed 3 bases and J shed 1 base, with 13 bases lying between them. This CDR3 is built from 16 residues. The CDR3 loop reads CASSFYRDLSNQPQHF. CDR3 nucleotides: TGTGCCAGCAGCTTCTACAGGGACTTAAGCAATCAGCCCCAGCATTTT.

Relative to its sample, this clone is hyperexpanded. The genes are TRBV6-5 and TRBJ2-5, with D perhaps TRBD1 or TRBD2 (6 bases each). The CDR3 consists of 16 residues. The germline V and J ends were trimmed by 0 bases and 5 bases, with 16 bases remaining between them. Germline assignment: CDR1 MNHEY and CDR2 SVGAGI. CDR3 nucleotide sequence: TGTGCCAGCAGTTACTCGGCAGGGGACTTGGGGGAGACCCAGTACTTC. Translated, it gives CASSYSAGDLGETQYF.

This sequence joins TRBV28 and TRBJ2-2, with 11 nucleotides matching TRBD2. V was clipped by 3 bases and J by 7 bases; unmatched bases: 4. Germline CDR1 and CDR2: MDHEN and SYDVKM. The CDR3 spans 15 residues. For the CDR3, the DNA is TGTGCCAGCAGTTTCACTAGCGGGAGTGGCGGGGAGCTGTTTTTT. Its protein product is CASSFTSGSGGELFF. The whole variable domain, remainder taken from reference TRBV28 and TRBJ2-2, is DVKVTQSSRYLVKRTGEKVFLECVQDMDHENMFWYRQDPGLGLRLIYFSYDVKMKEKGDIPEGYSVSREKKERFSLILESASTNQTSMYLCASSFTSGSGGELFFGEGSRLTVL.

This clone was counted a few times. The same CDR3 can be traced to other DNA sequences in this sample. The V call is TRBV5-1, the J call TRBJ2-5; D uncertain. The CDR3 totals 13 residues. With 0 bases removed from V and 2 bases from J, the gap between germline ends came to 5 bases. Per the germline V gene, CDR1 is SGHRS and CDR2 is YFSETQ. As DNA, the CDR3 is TGCGCCAGCAGCTTGGCCCCACAAGAGACCCAGTACTTC. Protein: CASSLAPQETQYF.

In this sample, this clone is large. This chain links TRBV4-3 with TRBJ1-2, with D possibly matching TRBD1 (6 bases). Germline CDR1 LGHNA, CDR2 YSLEER. The ends were cut back, 0 bases at V and 6 bases at J, with 14 bases in the middle. The CDR3 consists of 15 residues. CDR3 loop: CASSQEEGGTNGYTF. CDR3 DNA: TGCGCCAGCAGCCAAGAGGAGGGAGGGACAAATGGCTACACCTTC.

This clone was found a few times. V is TRBV4-3 and J is TRBJ2-1; D unclear. Deletions cut 0 bases from V and 5 bases from J, with 8 bases between. Germline V CDR1 and CDR2: LGHNA, YSLEER. This CDR3 has 14 amino acids. CDR3 coding DNA: TGCGCCAGCAGCCAAGATGACTTGAACAATGAGCAGTTCTTC. Translation gives CASSQDDLNNEQFF.

The chain combines TRBV10-3 with TRBJ1-6, with D hard to call. This CDR3 is 16 amino acids long. V gave up 1 base and J gave up 6 bases, with 13 bases separating them. From germline, CDR1 is ENHRY and CDR2 SYGVKD. CDR3 region: CAISEYGEPSNSPLHF. CDR3 in DNA: TGTGCCATCAGTGAGTACGGGGAGCCCTCTAATTCACCCCTCCACTTT.

This clone was seen more than once but under ten times. This sample also contains other DNA sequences that code for the same CDR3. The V gene is TRBV4-3, the J gene TRBJ2-1, with D unresolved. In germline, CDR1 is LGHNA, CDR2 YSLEER. Trimming took 0 bases from V and 5 from J, leaving 8 bases between them. This CDR3 is built from 14 residues. The CDR3 bases are TGCGCCAGCAGCCAAGATGGCCTAAACAATGAGCAGTTCTTC. Translating it yields CASSQDGLNNEQFF.

This clone is medium-sized (0.01 to 0.1%). The gene calls are TRBV4-3 and TRBJ1-5; no clear D. The CDR3 extends over 14 amino acids. V lost 0 bases and J lost 7, with 10 bases in between. CDR1 is LGHNA and CDR2 is YSLEER in the germline V gene. In nucleotides, the CDR3 is TGCGCCAGCAGCCAAGATGCTTTGGGGCAGCCCCAGCATTTT. Translation: CASSQDALGQPQHF.

This clone is categorized as large. A read error may produce the germline difference seen at one junction end. The chain couples TRBV28 to TRBJ1-5; no clear D gene. Germline loops: CDR1 MDHEN, CDR2 SYDVKM. The CDR3 has 16 amino acids. CDR3 sequence: CASSTTGLPSTQPQHF. CDR3 coding DNA: TGTGCCAGCAGTACCACCGGGCTCCCAAGCACTCAGCCCCAGCATTTT.

V usage is TRBV4-3 and J usage is TRBJ1-2; no clear D gene. CDR1 and CDR2 from the germline V gene are LGHNA and YSLEER. The V end lost 0 bases, the J end lost 4 bases, and 12 bases lay between the germline ends. The CDR3 contains 15 residues. In DNA, the CDR3 is TGCGCCAGCAGCCAAGAAATTTCGGAAATCTATGGCTACACCTTC. Its translation is CASSQEISEIYGYTF.

V and J are TRBV25-1 and TRBJ1-2; the D is unclear. Germline CDR1 and CDR2: MGHDK and SYGVNS. The CDR3 sequence is 14 residues long. V gave up 1 base and J gave up 4 bases, with 10 bases separating them. The CDR3 DNA reads TGTGCCAGCAGTGAATGGGCAGACTCCTATGGCTACACCTTC. It specifies CASSEWADSYGYTF.

There are a few counts of this clone. The genes are TRBV4-3 and TRBJ1-5, with D possibly matching TRBD1 (6 bases). Germline-derived CDR1 and CDR2 are LGHNA and YSLEER. The CDR3 is made up of 14 amino acids. Between the trimmed V and J ends, which lost 0 bases and 9 bases, there was a span of 12 bases. CDR3 sequence: CASSQETGMAPQHF. In DNA form, the CDR3 reads TGCGCCAGCAGCCAAGAAACAGGGATGGCGCCCCAGCATTTT.

This clone showed up just a few times. The V and J genes are TRBV6-5 and TRBJ2-1; the D gene is possibly TRBD1 (5 bases). Germline V CDR1 and CDR2: MNHEY, SVGAGI. Trimming stripped 0 bases from V and 4 bases from J, with 10 bases between. This CDR3 is 15 amino acids long. The CDR3 loop is CASSYSGAHYNEQFF. CDR3 in DNA: TGTGCCAGCAGTTACTCTGGGGCCCATTACAATGAGCAGTTCTTC.

Of note for this clone: A read error may account for a junction end that differs from germline. CDR3 loop: CAGSYSSRDTQYF. CDR3 sequence (DNA): TGTGCCGGCAGTTACTCCTCTAGAGATACGCAGTATTTT. The genes are TRBV6-6 and TRBJ2-3; D remains ambiguous. The CDR3 contains 13 residues. Germline CDR1 MNHNY, CDR2 SVGAGI (reference sequence).

J is TRBJ2-7 and V is TRBV6-1, with D tentatively TRBD1 or TRBD2 (5 bases each). V shed 6 bases and J shed 0 bases, with 12 bases lying between them. CDR1 is MNHNS, CDR2 SASEGT, per germline. The CDR3 runs 14 residues. Written as DNA, the CDR3 is TGTGCCAGCAGCTACGGGGCTTACTCCTACGAGCAGTACTTC. Translated, it gives CASSYGAYSYEQYF.

This clone was observed a few times. This chain connects TRBV4-3 to TRBJ2-3; 8 nucleotides align to TRBD2. V was clipped by 3 bases and J by 3 bases; unmatched bases: 8. This CDR3 is built from 16 residues. Germline values: CDR1 LGHNA, CDR2 YSLEER. Written as DNA, the CDR3 is TGCGCCAGCAGCCATGGGACTAGTCTTTGGACAGATACGCAGTATTTT. Translated: CASSHGTSLWTDTQYF.

V and J are TRBV4-3 and TRBJ2-7; D is ambiguous. This CDR3 is built from 15 residues. With 0 bases removed from V and 3 bases from J, the gap between germline ends came to 12 bases. Germline lookup yields CDR1 LGHNA and CDR2 YSLEER. This CDR3 is CASSQEQSESYEQYF. The CDR3 region has the DNA TGCGCCAGCAGCCAAGAACAGAGCGAAAGCTACGAGCAGTACTTC.

The chain employs TRBV4-3 and TRBJ1-1; tentative D call: TRBD1 (6 bases). V lost 3 bases, J lost 5 bases, and 16 bases lay in between. The length of the CDR3 is 15 residues. CDR1 LGHNA and CDR2 YSLEER come from the germline V gene. For the CDR3, the DNA is TGCGCCAGCAGCCATACCTGGGACAAAGGAACTGAAGCTTTCTTT. Translating it yields CASSHTWDKGTEAFF.

This chain uses TRBV6-1 with TRBJ1-1, with unresolved D. The ends were cut back, 5 bases at V and 0 bases at J, with 7 bases in the middle. Germline CDR1 is MNHNS and CDR2 is SASEGT. The CDR3 is 13 amino acids. CDR3 sequence reads: CASSLHMNTEAFF. CDR3 DNA: TGTGCCAGCAGTCTTCACATGAACACTGAAGCTTTCTTT.

This rearrangement joins TRBV4-3 to TRBJ1-6, with D possibly being TRBD1 (5 bases). CDR3 length equals 17 residues. Germline values: CDR1 LGHNA, CDR2 YSLEER. V was trimmed by 0 bases and J by 9 bases, leaving 18 bases between them. The CDR3 loop reads CASSQEWGRPGPSPLHF. The CDR3 bases are TGCGCCAGCAGCCAAGAATGGGGCAGGCCCGGCCCTTCACCCCTCCACTTT.

V usage is TRBV25-1 and J usage is TRBJ1-1; D remains unclear. The CDR3 contains 14 residues. Germline CDR1 reads MGHDK; CDR2 reads SYGVNS. Trimming took off 2 bases at V and 1 base at J, with 8 bases between the two ends. The CDR3 here is CASSEDTWNTEAFF. CDR3 nucleotide sequence: TGTGCCAGCAGTGAAGATACGTGGAACACTGAAGCTTTCTTT.